This passage covers 4 T cell receptor beta chains from one sample sequenced in a study of blood T cell repertoires in COVID-19. Data came from immunoSEQ multiplex PCR; TCRdb stores just in-frame clones and leaves some out. The data show 150,000 or so clones, about four fifths seen once. Sequencing input: PBMCs or T cells enriched from blood (not recorded which). All receptors derive from a man aged 45-65 years who had recovered from COVID-19.

The V gene is TRBV18, the J gene TRBJ2-7; TRBD1 matches at 11 bases. V dropped 6 bases and J dropped 2; count of bases not matched to a gene: 6. The CDR3 sequence is 15 residues long. CDR1 and CDR2 from the germline V gene are KGHSH and LQKENI. This chain's CDR3 is CASSLGDRGTYEQYF. In DNA form, the CDR3 reads TGTGCCAGCTCCCTCGGGGACAGGGGGACCTACGAGCAGTACTTC. Variable domain in full (rest from reference TRBV18 and TRBJ2-7): NAGVMQNPRHLVRRRGQEARLRCSPMKGHSHVYWYRQLPEEGLKFMVYLQKENIIDESGMPKERFSAEFPKEGPSILRIQQVVRGDSAAYFCASSLGDRGTYEQYFGPGTRLTVT.

The genes are TRBV5-1 and TRBJ2-5; 10 bases map to TRBD1. J lost 3 bases, V lost 5 bases, and 7 bases had no gene match. Germline lookup yields CDR1 SGHRS and CDR2 YFSETQ. This CDR3 spans 15 amino acids. CDR3 DNA: TGCGCCAGCAGTCAGAGACAGGGGGCTGAAGAGACCCAGTACTTC. Translating gives CASSQRQGAEETQYF. Full variable domain (missing parts from reference TRBV5-1 and TRBJ2-5): KAGVTQTPRYLIKTRGQQVTLSCSPISGHRSVSWYQQTPGQGLQFLFEYFSETQRNKGNFPGRFSGRQFSNSRSEMNVSTLELGDSALYLCASSQRQGAEETQYFGPGTRLLVL.

A few counts support this clone. The chain combines TRBV11-2 with TRBJ1-1, with D unresolved. Germline V gene data show CDR1 as SGHAT and CDR2 as FQNNGV. The CDR3 is 12 residues long. With 8 bases removed from V and 0 bases from J, the gap between germline ends came to 7 bases. For the CDR3, the DNA is TGTGCCAGCGCACGCGTGAACACTGAAGCTTTCTTT. This encodes CASARVNTEAFF.

The genes are TRBV28 and TRBJ2-1; 9 bases align to TRBD2. The ends lost 6 bases at V and 7 bases at J; junction bases unmatched: 4. The CDR3 has 13 residues. Germline V lookup: CDR1 MDHEN, CDR2 SYDVKM. The CDR3 DNA is TGTGCCAGCAGAGCAAGCGGGGGGAATGAGCAGTTCTTC. Translating it yields CASRASGGNEQFF.